This record looks at one TCR beta chain sequence and its context. This clonotype was seen repeatedly, ten times or more. Its antigen is still unknown. No per-base quality is available; no much larger clone lies one base away. In the ophthalmopathy patients, disease was moderately to severely active, with a Clinical Activity Score of 3 or more, a NOSPECS grade of 4 or more, and a duration of less than 3 months. Any patient with an uncontrolled infection, another autoimmune disease, pregnancy or lactation was excluded. Diagnoses were established on the basis of clinical symptoms, serum thyroxine and TRAb, thyroid ultrasound, and orbital computed tomography. PBMCs were separated from over 9 ml of fresh peripheral blood using Ficoll-Paque density gradient centrifugation. Total RNA was extracted with Trizol reagent, and quality was checked on an Agilent 2100 Bioanalyzer. This sample stems from a study of T cells in Graves' hyperthyroidism and ophthalmopathy (dated by TCRdb to between 2019 and 2020). Context from the whole study: Peripheral blood samples were taken at the time of initial diagnosis, prior to any treatment. Prospective prediction of ophthalmopathy was tested in an independent validation cohort of about 19 hyperthyroidism patients and 15 to 17 patients who later progressed to ophthalmopathy. Once sampling was done, hyperthyroidism patients were given methimazole at a starting dose of 30 mg daily, whereas ophthalmopathy patients were given high-dose intravenous methylprednisolone. In addition, the study compared T-cell repertoires in thyroid tissue and in blood from over 5 Graves' hyperthyroidism patients. To identify TCR V-J signatures that set the groups apart, the researchers used a discovery cohort of more than 95 patients, made up of under 50 with Graves' ophthalmopathy and some 60 with stable Graves' hyperthyroidism. The paper reports TCR Vbeta CDR3 sequencing of roughly 140 peripheral blood samples: approximately 43 ophthalmopathy, about 75 hyperthyroidism and around 17 progressor patients. The 100 or so discovery patients were randomly split 7:3 into training and test sets.

Amplification of TCR beta CDR3 regions was carried out from RNA transcripts. The TCR CDR3 was subjected to a first round of RT-PCR using the HTBI primer set and the Qiagen OneStep RT-PCR kit. Libraries were constructed in a second round of multiplex PCR, after which size selection and purification were performed. The libraries were sequenced on an Illumina HiSeq2000 using paired-end 100 bp reads. Regarding the original processing steps: SOAPnuke was used to process the raw data, with reads discarded if the reads contained adapters or uncalled bases, had a mean Phred below 15, or lacked an exact constant-primer or identifier match. COPE v1.2.5 was used to merge the high-quality paired reads, and each unique nucleotide sequence was defined as a clonotype. Clonotypes were aligned to IMGT TRBV, TRBD and TRBJ reference segments using MiTCR v1.1. The analysis included only V-J combinations with a frequency above 0.0001, which together covered approximately 99% of the repertoires. The TCS score was defined as F50 (clonal expansion) divided by E x V (chaos), with BLOSUM62-based TCRdist calculated between CDR3 peptides within each V-J. Welch's t-statistics and random forest reduced roughly 500 V-J features to 13, which were used in a naive Bayes classifier (R e1071). TCRdb reworked the public reads: Q25 trimming with fastp, MiXCR clone assembly, productive beta chains retained. Identical CDR3 protein sequences are pooled into one entry, listed with their most common genes and DNA. The V and J calls and clone size are TCRdb's, not the authors'. For this sample the table gives 660,000 or so distinct CDR3 sequences, of which around 21% were detected only once. Clones ranked in the top ten supply 30% to 40% of the sample.

A distance of 12 bases separates the germline ends of V and J, which lose 1 base and 6 bases respectively. The cysteine opens and the phenylalanine closes a CDR3 of 14 amino acids. CDR3 DNA only is kept here, 42 bases in frame from base 1. The germline V gene encodes CDR1 SGHNT and CDR2 YENEEA. The study at large found these results: No statistical method was used to set the sample size in advance, and investigators knew the group allocation. Blood samples also contained most of the expanded thyroid clonotypes (frequency above 0.001), which suggests that blood repertoires may reflect thyroid immune responses. A 13 V-J signature model separated ophthalmopathy from stable hyperthyroidism, with 87.88% sensitivity and roughly 81% specificity in cross-validation and 80%/75% in testing. In validation, the model predicted progression to ophthalmopathy a median of roughly 6.1 months before onset, with approximately 70% sensitivity and roughly 79% specificity.

The sequence was obtained from a man aged 25-45 years with Graves' ophthalmopathy. The sequenced material came from blood. The V and J genes are TRBV11-3 and TRBJ1-1; matching of 6 bases hints at TRBD1 as the D gene. The DNA sequence reads TGTGCCAGCAGCTTAGGACCAGGGGCCGCTGAAGCTTTCTTT. Translated, it gives CASSLGPGAAEAFF.